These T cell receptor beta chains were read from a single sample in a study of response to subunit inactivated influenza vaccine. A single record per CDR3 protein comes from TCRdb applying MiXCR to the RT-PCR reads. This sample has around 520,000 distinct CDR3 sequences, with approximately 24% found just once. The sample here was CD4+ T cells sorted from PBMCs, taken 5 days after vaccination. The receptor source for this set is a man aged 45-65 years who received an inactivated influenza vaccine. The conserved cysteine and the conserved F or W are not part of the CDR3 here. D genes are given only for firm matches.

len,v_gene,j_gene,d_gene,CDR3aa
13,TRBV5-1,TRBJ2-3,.,ASSPLGESTDTQY
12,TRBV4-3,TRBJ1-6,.,ASSQDLEGSPLH
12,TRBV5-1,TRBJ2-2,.,ASLATPNTGELF
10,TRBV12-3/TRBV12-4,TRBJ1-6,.,AGAGGNSPLH
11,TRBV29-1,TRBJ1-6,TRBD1,SVRTGFNSPLH
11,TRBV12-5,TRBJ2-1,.,ASGRLDYNEQF
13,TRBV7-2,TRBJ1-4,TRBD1,ASSLRQGGNEKLF
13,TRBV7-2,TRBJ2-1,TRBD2,ASSSVGTSFNEQF
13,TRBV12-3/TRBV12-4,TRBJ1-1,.,ASSHGTPQGTEAF
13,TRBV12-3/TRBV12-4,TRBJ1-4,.,ASSWSGGQREKLF
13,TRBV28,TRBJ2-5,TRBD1,ASSRTGLGEETQY
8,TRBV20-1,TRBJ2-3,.,SARSDTQY
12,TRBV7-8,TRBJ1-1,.,ASSLVTGRTEAF
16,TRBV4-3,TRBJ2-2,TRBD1,ASSQRDRANTNTGELF
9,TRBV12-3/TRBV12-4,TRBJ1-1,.,ASRVNTEAF
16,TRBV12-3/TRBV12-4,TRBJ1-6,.,ASRRGLETGIDYSPLH
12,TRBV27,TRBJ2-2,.,ASKGGGHTGELF
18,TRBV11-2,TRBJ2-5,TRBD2,ASSPGPGTSGRGSQETQY
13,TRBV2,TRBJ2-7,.,ASRRVGGGSYEQY
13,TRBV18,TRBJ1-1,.,ASSPPRGRFTEAF
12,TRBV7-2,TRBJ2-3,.,ASSRGKVTDTQY
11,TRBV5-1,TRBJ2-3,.,ASSPWDSDTQY
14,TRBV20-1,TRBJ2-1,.,SAPIGGSGVFDEQF
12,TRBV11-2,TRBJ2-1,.,ASSLVGGTGEQF
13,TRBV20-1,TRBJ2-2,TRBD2,SARLAGLDTGELF
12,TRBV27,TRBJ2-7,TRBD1,ASSPQGANGEQY
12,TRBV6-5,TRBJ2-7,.,ASSYQDSAYEQY
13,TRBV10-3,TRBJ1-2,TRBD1,ATRRSTGGEHGYT